This passage covers 14 T cell receptor beta chains from one sample sequenced in a study of blood T cells in healthy people across ages. A sample-barcoded 5' primer and a J-beta primer mix were used in a second PCR of about 6 to 12 cycles. MiXCR was run by TCRdb on the 5' RACE reads, yielding one entry per CDR3 protein. The table lists 1 million to 1.2 million distinct CDR3 sequences, 30% to 40% of them singletons. The sequencing input was blood. The receptors shown here come from a man between 18 and 35 years old in good health.

This chain connects TRBV7-2 to TRBJ2-7; D remains unclear. The germline V and J ends were trimmed by 4 bases and 7 bases, with 11 bases remaining between them. CDR1 is SGHTA, CDR2 FQGNSA, per germline. The CDR3 totals 12 residues. The CDR3 loop reads CASSSNYNEQYF. The CDR3 region has the DNA TGTGCCAGCAGCTCCAACTACAATGAGCAGTACTTC.

This clonotype was seen a handful of times. J is TRBJ2-5 and V is TRBV20-1, with no clear D. The germline V gene encodes CDR1 DFQATT and CDR2 SNEGSKA (reference sequence). V was clipped by 0 bases and J by 3 bases, with 14 bases between them. The CDR3 has 15 amino acids. The CDR3, as DNA: TGCAGTGCTAGAGACGGAAGGGAAGTCAAAGAGACCCAGTACTTC. Its protein product is CSARDGREVKETQYF.

This clonotype appeared a single time. The junction departs from the called germline gene at one end, perhaps through a read error. This chain links TRBV12-3 or TRBV12-4 with TRBJ2-1, with TRBD1 matching over 7 bases. The CDR3 extends over 15 amino acids. CDR3: CASSPTGSSCNEQFF. The CDR3, as DNA: TGTGCCAGCAGTCCGACAGGGAGCTCCTGCAATGAGCAGTTCTTC.

This chain's CDR3 is CASSQAPVGTFSSGNTIYF. For the CDR3, the DNA is TGTGCCAGCAGCCAAGCTCCGGTAGGGACTTTCAGCTCTGGAAACACCATATATTTT. This rearrangement joins TRBV4-2 to TRBJ1-3, with D possibly matching TRBD1 (5 bases). CDR1 and CDR2 (germline): LGHNA, YNFKEQ. V shed 1 base and J shed 0 bases, with 19 bases lying between them. The CDR3 length is 19 residues.

This clonotype was picked up a small number of times. The chain couples TRBV4-2 to TRBJ2-7, with 7 bases fitting TRBD1. The germline gives CDR1 LGHNA, CDR2 YNFKEQ. Trimming cost V 1 base and J 7 bases; bases outside gene matches: 10. This CDR3 has 15 residues. The CDR3 is CASSQVRDSYNEQYF. CDR3 coding DNA: TGTGCCAGCAGCCAAGTGAGGGACAGCTACAATGAGCAGTACTTC.

V usage is TRBV6-2 or TRBV6-3 and J usage is TRBJ1-1; 7 nucleotides match TRBD1. The CDR3 contains 15 residues. The germline CDR1 and CDR2 sequences are MNHEY and SVGEGT. With 2 bases clipped from V and 1 base from J, the junction kept 4 bases outside the gene matches. The DNA of the CDR3 is TGTGCCAGCAGTTACGCGGGACAGAAGAACACTGAAGCTTTCTTT. It codes for CASSYAGQKNTEAFF.

This clonotype was seen only a few times. CDR3: CASSQARTANYGYTF. The DNA for the CDR3 is TGCGCCAGCAGCCAAGCCCGGACAGCGAACTATGGCTACACCTTC. The chain couples TRBV4-3 to TRBJ1-2; the D gene is possibly TRBD1 (6 bases). The CDR3 spans 15 residues. Germline loops: CDR1 LGHNA, CDR2 YSLEER. The ends were cut back, 1 base at V and 2 bases at J, with 11 bases in the middle.

In nucleotides, the CDR3 is TGCAGCGTCGAATCGGACAGGGTAACTGAAGCTTTCTTT. Protein: CSVESDRVTEAFF. This sequence joins TRBV29-1 and TRBJ1-1; 8 bases match TRBD1. This CDR3 contains 13 residues. V shed 6 bases, J shed 5 bases, and the junction held 8 bases outside the gene matches. From germline, CDR1 is SQVTM and CDR2 ANQGSEA.

The J gene is TRBJ2-1, the V gene TRBV7-2, with 9 bases fitting TRBD1. Per germline, CDR1 SGHTA and CDR2 FQGNSA. The CDR3 runs to 14 residues. Trimming removed 5 bases from V and 9 bases from J; junction bases left unmatched: 8. In DNA, the CDR3 is TGTGCCAGCAGCCAGTACGACAGGGGGGGTGAGCAGTTCTTC. Translating gives CASSQYDRGGEQFF.

This clonotype was observed many times. The rearrangement uses TRBV25-1 and TRBJ2-3; 11 bases are shared with TRBD2. CDR3 length: 17 amino acids. V lost 3 bases to trimming and J lost 4 bases; unmatched junction nucleotides: 9. From germline, CDR1 is MGHDK and CDR2 SYGVNS. CDR3 coding DNA: TGTGCCAGCAGTGAGACTAGCGGGGCGTTGGGCTCAGATACGCAGTATTTT. Its translation: CASSETSGALGSDTQYF.

The chain uses TRBV12-5 and TRBJ2-7; D remains ambiguous. V lost 0 bases, J lost 3 bases, and 18 bases lay in between. From germline, CDR1 is LGHNT and CDR2 FRNRAP. This CDR3 comprises 17 residues. CDR3 sequence (DNA): TGTGCTAGTGGTTTGGTACCGGGCCGACCTACGCGCTACGAGCAGTACTTC. Its protein product is CASGLVPGRPTRYEQYF.

The chain has TRBV4-3 and TRBJ2-3; D is possibly TRBD1 (6 bases). The germline V gene has CDR1 LGHNA and CDR2 YSLEER. The CDR3 contains 16 residues. Trimming left V 0 bases short and J 4 bases short, with 14 bases between. The DNA of the CDR3 is TGCGCCAGCAGCCAAGACTTCCTGGGGGCATCAGATACGCAGTATTTT. This gives the protein CASSQDFLGASDTQYF.

The V call is TRBV7-2, the J call TRBJ1-2; D is undetermined. Germline V lookup: CDR1 SGHTA, CDR2 FQGNSA. This CDR3 region has 15 residues. V was cut by 7 bases and J by 7 bases, with 22 bases left in between. CDR3 nucleotides: TGTGCCAGCAACTTCGATCGGGGTACCATCTCTGGCTACACCTTC. Amino acid sequence: CASNFDRGTISGYTF.

The chain combines TRBV29-1 with TRBJ2-7; D not resolved. Germline CDR1 SQVTM, CDR2 ANQGSEA. The CDR3 extends over 13 amino acids. V dropped 1 base and J dropped 0 bases, with 7 bases sitting between them. This CDR3 reads CSVEGESSYEQYF. The CDR3 nucleotides read TGCAGCGTTGAAGGAGAAAGCTCCTACGAGCAGTACTTC.